This T cell receptor beta chain was sequenced in a study of T cells in Graves' hyperthyroidism and ophthalmopathy. Study-wide context: Before treatment of any kind, peripheral blood was taken at initial diagnosis. Findings of the study overall: Using 13 V-J features, a model discriminated ophthalmopathy from stable hyperthyroidism.

Germline V gene sequence: CDR1 LNHDA, CDR2 SQIVND (reference sequence). This CDR3 is 13 amino acids long. The ends lost 6 bases at V and 2 bases at J; junction bases unmatched: 2. This clonotype was counted between two and nine times. Its antigen is still unknown. The TCR beta CDR3 regions underwent amplification using RNA transcripts as the source. The HTBI primer set was used in a first-round RT-PCR of the TCR CDR3. One entry per CDR3 protein, called by TCRdb with MiXCR from the multiplex PCR reads. Of under 350,000 distinct CDR3 sequences in the sample, about 18% are singletons; the top ten hold about half.

The J gene is TRBJ2-3, the V gene TRBV19; TRBD2 matches 7 bases. The specimen sequenced was blood. The sequence was collected from a woman aged 45-60 years with Graves' hyperthyroidism. The CDR3 here is CASSGRYTDTQYF. Here the CDR3 DNA reads TGTGCCAGTAGCGGGAGGTACACAGATACGCAGTATTTT.